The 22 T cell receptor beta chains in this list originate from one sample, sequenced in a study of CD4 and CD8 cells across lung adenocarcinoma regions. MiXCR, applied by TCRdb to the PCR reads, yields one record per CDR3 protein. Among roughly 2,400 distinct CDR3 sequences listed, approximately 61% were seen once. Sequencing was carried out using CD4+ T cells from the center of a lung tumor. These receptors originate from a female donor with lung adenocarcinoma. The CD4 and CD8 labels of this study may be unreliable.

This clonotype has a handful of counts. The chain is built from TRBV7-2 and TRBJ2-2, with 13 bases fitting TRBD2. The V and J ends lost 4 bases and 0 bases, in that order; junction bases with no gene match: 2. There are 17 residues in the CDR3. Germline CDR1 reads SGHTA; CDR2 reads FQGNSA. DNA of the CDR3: TGTGCCAGCAGCTGGACTAGCGGGGGCCCGAACACCGGGGAGCTGTTTTTT. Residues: CASSWTSGGPNTGELFF.

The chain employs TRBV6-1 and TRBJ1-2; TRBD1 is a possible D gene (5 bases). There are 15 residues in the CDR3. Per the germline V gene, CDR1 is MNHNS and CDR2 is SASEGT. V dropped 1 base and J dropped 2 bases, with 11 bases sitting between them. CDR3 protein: CASSEEGEGNYGYTF. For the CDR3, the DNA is TGTGCCAGCAGTGAAGAAGGGGAAGGGAACTATGGCTACACCTTC.

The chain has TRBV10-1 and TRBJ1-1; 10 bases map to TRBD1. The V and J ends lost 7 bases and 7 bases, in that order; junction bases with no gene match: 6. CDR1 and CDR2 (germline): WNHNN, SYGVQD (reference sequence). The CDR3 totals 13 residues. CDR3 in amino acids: CASNRDRGSEAFF. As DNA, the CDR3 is TGCGCCAGCAACAGGGACAGGGGTAGTGAAGCTTTCTTT.

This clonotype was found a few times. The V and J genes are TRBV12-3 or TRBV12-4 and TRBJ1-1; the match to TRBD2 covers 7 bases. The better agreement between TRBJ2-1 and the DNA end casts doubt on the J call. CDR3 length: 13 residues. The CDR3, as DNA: TGTGCCAGCAGCCGGACTAGTCTCAGTGAGCAGTTCTTC. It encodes CASSRTSLSEQFF.

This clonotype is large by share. The CDR3 nucleotides read TGTGCCAGCAGTGAGGCAGATTATGGCTACACCTTC. Translated: CASSEADYGYTF. The J gene is TRBJ1-2, the V gene TRBV25-1; no reliable D call. This CDR3 comprises 12 residues. Trimming shortened V by 3 bases and J by 5 bases, and 7 bases separated the two germline ends. Germline V gives CDR1 MGHDK, CDR2 SYGVNS.

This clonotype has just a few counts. CDR3 amino acids: CASRRLAGQETQYF. CDR3 nucleotides: TGTGCCAGCAGACGACTAGCGGGTCAAGAGACCCAGTACTTC. The chain is built from TRBV6-2 or TRBV6-3 and TRBJ2-1, with 10 positions matching TRBD2. The J call may be mistaken, given a closer DNA end match to TRBJ2-5. Germline CDR1 is MNHEY and CDR2 is SVGEGT. The CDR3 consists of 14 residues.

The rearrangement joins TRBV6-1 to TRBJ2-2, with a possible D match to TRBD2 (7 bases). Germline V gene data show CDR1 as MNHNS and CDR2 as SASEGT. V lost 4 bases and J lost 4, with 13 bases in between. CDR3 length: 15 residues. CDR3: CASSARGASTGELFF. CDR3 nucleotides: TGTGCCAGCAGTGCCCGGGGGGCGAGCACCGGGGAGCTGTTTTTT.

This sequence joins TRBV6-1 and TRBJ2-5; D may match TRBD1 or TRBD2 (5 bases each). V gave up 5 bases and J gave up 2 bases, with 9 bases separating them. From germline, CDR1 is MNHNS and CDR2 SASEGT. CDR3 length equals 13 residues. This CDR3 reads CASSKGPQETQYF. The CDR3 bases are TGTGCCAGCAGTAAGGGACCTCAAGAGACCCAGTACTTC.

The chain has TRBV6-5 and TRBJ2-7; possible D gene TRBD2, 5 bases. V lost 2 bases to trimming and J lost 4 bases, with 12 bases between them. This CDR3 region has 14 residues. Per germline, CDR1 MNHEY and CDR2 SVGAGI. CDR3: CASSYAPPGYEQYF. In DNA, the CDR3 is TGTGCCAGCAGTTACGCTCCGCCGGGGTACGAGCAGTACTTC.

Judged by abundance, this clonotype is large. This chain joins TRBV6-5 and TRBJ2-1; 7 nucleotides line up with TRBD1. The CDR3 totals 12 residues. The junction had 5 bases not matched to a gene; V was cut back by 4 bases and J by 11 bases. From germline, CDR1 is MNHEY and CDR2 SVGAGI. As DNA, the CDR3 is TGTGCCAGCAGTTCCCAACAGGGGAAGCAGTTCTTC. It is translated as CASSSQQGKQFF.

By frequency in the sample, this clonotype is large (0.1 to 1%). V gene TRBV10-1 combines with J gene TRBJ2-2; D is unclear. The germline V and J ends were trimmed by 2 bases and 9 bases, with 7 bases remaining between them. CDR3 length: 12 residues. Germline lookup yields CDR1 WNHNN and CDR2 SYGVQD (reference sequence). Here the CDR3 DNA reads TGCGCCAGCAGTGAGGGCGTTCGGGAGCTGTTTTTT. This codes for CASSEGVRELFF.

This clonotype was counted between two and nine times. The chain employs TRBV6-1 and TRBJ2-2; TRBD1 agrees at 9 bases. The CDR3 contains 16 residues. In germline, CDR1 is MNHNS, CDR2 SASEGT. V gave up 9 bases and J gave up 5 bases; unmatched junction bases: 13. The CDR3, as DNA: TGTGCCAGTCGTTTAATGGCGACAGGGGGAACCGGGGAGCTGTTTTTT. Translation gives CASRLMATGGTGELFF.

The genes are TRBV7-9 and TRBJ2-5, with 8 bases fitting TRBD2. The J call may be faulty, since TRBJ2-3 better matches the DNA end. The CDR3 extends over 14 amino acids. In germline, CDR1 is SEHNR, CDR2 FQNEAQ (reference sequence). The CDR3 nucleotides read TGTGCCAGCAGCTTCGGGGGGGCGCAAGATACGCAGTATTTT. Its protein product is CASSFGGAQDTQYF.

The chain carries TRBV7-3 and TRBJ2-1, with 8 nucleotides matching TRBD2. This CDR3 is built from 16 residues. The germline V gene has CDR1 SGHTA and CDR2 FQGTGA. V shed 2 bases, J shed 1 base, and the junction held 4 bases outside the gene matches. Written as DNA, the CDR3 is TGTGCCAGCAGCTTAGAGAGCGGGGGTTCCTACAATGAGCAGTTCTTC. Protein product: CASSLESGGSYNEQFF.

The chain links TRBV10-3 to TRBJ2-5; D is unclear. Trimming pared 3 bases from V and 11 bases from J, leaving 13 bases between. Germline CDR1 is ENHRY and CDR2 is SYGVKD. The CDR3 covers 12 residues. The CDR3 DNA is TGTGCCATCAGTGACAGCCAAGAGAAGCAGTACTTC. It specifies CAISDSQEKQYF.

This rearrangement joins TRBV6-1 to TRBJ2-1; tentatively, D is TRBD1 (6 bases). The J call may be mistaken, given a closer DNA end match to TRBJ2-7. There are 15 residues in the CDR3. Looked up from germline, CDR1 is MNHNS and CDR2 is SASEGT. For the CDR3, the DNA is TGTGCCAGCAGTGAAAACCCGGGACATAACTACGAGCAGTACTTC. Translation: CASSENPGHNYEQYF.

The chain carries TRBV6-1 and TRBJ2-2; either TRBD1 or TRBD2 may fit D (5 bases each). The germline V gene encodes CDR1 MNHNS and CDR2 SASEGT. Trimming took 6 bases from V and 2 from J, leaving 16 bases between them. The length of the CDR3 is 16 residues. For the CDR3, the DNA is TGTGCCAGCAGCCGCCTCGGGACGGGCAACACCGGGGAGCTGTTTTTT. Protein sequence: CASSRLGTGNTGELFF.

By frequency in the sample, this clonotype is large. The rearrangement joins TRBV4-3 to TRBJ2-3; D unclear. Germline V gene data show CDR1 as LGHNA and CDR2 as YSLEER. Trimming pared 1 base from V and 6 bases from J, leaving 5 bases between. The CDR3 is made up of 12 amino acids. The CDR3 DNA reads TGCGCCAGCAGCCAAGCCTCGGATACGCAGTATTTT. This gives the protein CASSQASDTQYF.

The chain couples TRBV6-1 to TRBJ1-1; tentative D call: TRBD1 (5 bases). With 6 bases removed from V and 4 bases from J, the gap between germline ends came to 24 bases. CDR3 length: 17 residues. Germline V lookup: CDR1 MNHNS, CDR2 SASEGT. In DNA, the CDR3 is TGTGCCAGCAGGGGGGGAGGTTTTTGGGGCGCCGGCACTGAAGCTTTCTTT. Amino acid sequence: CASRGGGFWGAGTEAFF.

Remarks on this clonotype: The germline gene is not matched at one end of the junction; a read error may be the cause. As DNA, the CDR3 is TGTGCCAGCAATCTCAACGGACGTCAGCTCCAGCATTTT. Its translation is CASNLNGRQLQHF. The chain employs TRBV6-1 and TRBJ1-5; D gene ambiguous. CDR3 length: 13 amino acids. CDR1 and CDR2 from the germline V gene are MNHNS and SASEGT.

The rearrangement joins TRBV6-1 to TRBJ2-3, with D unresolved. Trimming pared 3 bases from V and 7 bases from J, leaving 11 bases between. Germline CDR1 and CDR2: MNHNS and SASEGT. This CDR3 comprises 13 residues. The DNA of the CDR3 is TGTGCCAGCAGTGATAATCAGGTTCATACGCAGTATTTT. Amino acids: CASSDNQVHTQYF.

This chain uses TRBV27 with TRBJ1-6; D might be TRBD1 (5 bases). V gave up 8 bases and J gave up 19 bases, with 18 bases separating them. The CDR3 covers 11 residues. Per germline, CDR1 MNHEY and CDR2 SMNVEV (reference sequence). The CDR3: CASGRGSEQHF. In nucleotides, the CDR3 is TGTGCCAGCGGGAGGGGCAGCGAGCAGCACTTT.